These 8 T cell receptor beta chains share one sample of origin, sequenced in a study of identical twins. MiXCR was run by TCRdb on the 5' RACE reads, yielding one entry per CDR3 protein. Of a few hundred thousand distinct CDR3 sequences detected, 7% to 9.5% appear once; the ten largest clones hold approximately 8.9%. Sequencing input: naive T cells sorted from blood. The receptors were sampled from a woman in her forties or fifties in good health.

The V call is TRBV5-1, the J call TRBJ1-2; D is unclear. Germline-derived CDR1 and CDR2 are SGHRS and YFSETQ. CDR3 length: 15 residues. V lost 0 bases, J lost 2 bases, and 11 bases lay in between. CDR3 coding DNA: TGCGCCAGCAGCTTGGACGGCGCCGAAAACTATGGCTACACCTTC. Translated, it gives CASSLDGAENYGYTF.

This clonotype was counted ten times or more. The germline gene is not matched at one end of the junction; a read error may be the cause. The CDR3 region is CASSLTGLNTEAFF. The CDR3 nucleotides read TGTGCCAGCAGTTTGACAGGGCTGAACACTGAAGCTTTCTTT. The chain links TRBV5-1 to TRBJ1-1; TRBD1 matches at 7 bases. The CDR3 is made up of 14 amino acids. The germline CDR1 and CDR2 sequences are SGHRS and YFSETQ. The whole variable domain, remainder taken from reference TRBV5-1 and TRBJ1-1, is KAGVTQTPRYLIKTRGQQVTLSCSPISGHRSVSWYQQTPGQGLQFLFEYFSETQRNKGNFPGRFSGRQFSNSRSEMNVSTLELGDSALYLCASSLTGLNTEAFFGQGTRLTVV.

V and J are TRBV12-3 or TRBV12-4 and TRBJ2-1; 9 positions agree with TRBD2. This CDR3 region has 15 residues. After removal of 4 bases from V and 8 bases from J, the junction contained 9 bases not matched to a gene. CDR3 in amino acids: CASSSAGTSSDEQFF. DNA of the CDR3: TGTGCCAGCAGTTCCGCCGGGACTAGCAGCGATGAGCAGTTCTTC.

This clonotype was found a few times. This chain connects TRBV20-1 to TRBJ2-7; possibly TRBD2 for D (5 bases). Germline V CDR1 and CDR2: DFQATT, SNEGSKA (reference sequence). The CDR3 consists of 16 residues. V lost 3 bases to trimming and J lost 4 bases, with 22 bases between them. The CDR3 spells CSASPLGRETIYEQYF. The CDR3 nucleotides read TGCAGTGCTAGCCCCCTTGGAAGGGAGACGATTTACGAGCAGTACTTC.

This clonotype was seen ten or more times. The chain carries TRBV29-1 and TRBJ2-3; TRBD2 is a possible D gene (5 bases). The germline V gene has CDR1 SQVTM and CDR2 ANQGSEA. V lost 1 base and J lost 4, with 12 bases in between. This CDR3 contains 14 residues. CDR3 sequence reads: CSVEGDLRADTQYF. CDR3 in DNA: TGCAGCGTTGAAGGAGACCTGAGGGCAGATACGCAGTATTTT.

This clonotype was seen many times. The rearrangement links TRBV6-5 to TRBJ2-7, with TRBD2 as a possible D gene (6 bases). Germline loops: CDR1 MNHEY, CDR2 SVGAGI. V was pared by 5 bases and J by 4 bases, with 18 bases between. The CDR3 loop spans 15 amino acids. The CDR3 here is CASSNIGSSAYEQYF. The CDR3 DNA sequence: TGTGCCAGCAGTAACATTGGGTCTAGCGCTTACGAGCAGTACTTC.

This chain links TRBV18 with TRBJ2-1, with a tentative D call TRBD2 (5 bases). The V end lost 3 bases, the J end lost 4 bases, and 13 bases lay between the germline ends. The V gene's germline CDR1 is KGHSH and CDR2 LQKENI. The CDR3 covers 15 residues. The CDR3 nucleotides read TGTGCCAGCTCACCTCTACGGACTCTTTACAATGAGCAGTTCTTC. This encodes CASSPLRTLYNEQFF.

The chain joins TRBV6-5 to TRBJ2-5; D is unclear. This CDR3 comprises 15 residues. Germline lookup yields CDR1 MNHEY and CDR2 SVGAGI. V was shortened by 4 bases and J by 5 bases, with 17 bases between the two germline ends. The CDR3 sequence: CASSSGRIVGETQYF. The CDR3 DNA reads TGTGCCAGCAGTTCCGGGCGGATCGTGGGGGAGACCCAGTACTTC.